This entry lists 23 T cell receptor beta chains sequenced from one sample in a study of blood T cells in healthy people across ages. A J-beta primer mix and a sample-barcoded 5' primer were used in a second PCR of about 7 to 12 cycles. TCRdb re-called the 5' RACE reads through MiXCR, storing one row per CDR3 protein. This sample has some 790,000 distinct CDR3 sequences; roughly 26% occur once, and the top ten carry 15% to 20%. Material for sequencing was blood. The receptors stem from a woman of 80 years or more in good health.

The V call is TRBV5-1, the J call TRBJ1-6; 9 nucleotides line up with TRBD1. Trimming at V came to 4 bases and at J to 10 bases, leaving 9 bases not matched to a gene. The CDR3 is 15 residues long. From germline, CDR1 is SGHRS and CDR2 YFSETQ. CDR3 DNA: TGCGCCAGCAGCACGAGCCGGGACAGGGCCTCACCCCTCCACTTT. The encoded protein is CASSTSRDRASPLHF.

J is TRBJ2-7 and V is TRBV20-1; D is unclear. Between the trimmed V and J ends, which lost 6 bases and 0 bases, there was a span of 9 bases. This CDR3 contains 12 residues. The germline gives CDR1 DFQATT, CDR2 SNEGSKA (reference sequence). The CDR3 region has the DNA TGCAGTGCAGACGAGCACTCCTACGAGCAGTACTTC. Protein: CSADEHSYEQYF.

This clonotype was seen many times. The V gene is TRBV11-2, the J gene TRBJ2-4, with 9 bases that match TRBD1. V trimming: 5 bases; J trimming: 0 bases; junction bases outside the gene matches: 5. There are 16 residues in the CDR3. CDR1 is SGHAT, CDR2 FQNNGV, per germline. Written as DNA, the CDR3 is TGTGCCAGCAGCCCTACAGGGGGCATAGCCAAAAACATTCAGTACTTC. Encoded protein: CASSPTGGIAKNIQYF.

This clonotype was found many times. V usage is TRBV28 and J usage is TRBJ2-5, with D possibly being TRBD2 (6 bases). V lost 5 bases, J lost 3 bases, and 13 bases lay in between. There are 14 residues in the CDR3. CDR1 MDHEN and CDR2 SYDVKM come from the germline V gene. The CDR3 is CASSPSGVKETQYF. CDR3 coding DNA: TGTGCCAGCAGTCCCTCGGGGGTAAAAGAGACCCAGTACTTC.

This clonotype has at least ten counts. The chain links TRBV4-1 to TRBJ2-5; a possible D gene is TRBD1 (6 bases). The CDR3 sequence is 15 residues long. Germline V CDR1 and CDR2: MGHRA, YSYEKL. The ends were cut back, 3 bases at V and 0 bases at J, with 11 bases in the middle. The CDR3 nucleotides are TGCGCCAGCAGCCAGGCCGACAGGAACCAAGAGACCCAGTACTTC. This codes for CASSQADRNQETQYF.

This clonotype was recorded many times. The V call is TRBV7-9, the J call TRBJ2-1; 16 bases agree with TRBD2. Germline-derived CDR1 and CDR2 are SEHNR and FQNEAQ (reference sequence). This CDR3 has 17 amino acids. The ends lost 5 bases at V and 6 bases at J; junction bases unmatched: 7. The CDR3 reads CASSGGTSGGALNEQFF. DNA of the CDR3: TGTGCCAGCAGCGGCGGGACTAGCGGGGGGGCCCTCAATGAGCAGTTCTTC.

The chain is built from TRBV2 and TRBJ2-5; TRBD2 is a possible D gene (6 bases). This CDR3 is 11 amino acids long. Trimming cost V 3 bases and J 13 bases, with 12 bases left between them. Germline V gene data show CDR1 as SNHLY and CDR2 as FYNNEI. The DNA for the CDR3 is TGTGCCAGCAGTGATGGGGGGTTACGGTACTTC. Protein product: CASSDGGLRYF.

As regards this clonotype: Since a much larger clone is just one base distant, this may be a read error. CDR3 region: CASSSSFSSHNEQYF. The CDR3 nucleotides read TGTGCCAGCAGCTCCAGTTTCTCCTCCCACAATGAGCAGTACTTC. The chain couples TRBV7-2 to TRBJ2-1, with D unclear. With the DNA end fitting TRBJ2-7 better, the J assignment may be wrong. CDR1 and CDR2 from the germline V gene are SGHTA and FQGNSA. The CDR3 is made up of 15 amino acids.

As regards this clonotype: With a much larger clone just one base away, this may be a read error. This rearrangement joins TRBV3-1 to TRBJ2-1, with D uncertain. V was trimmed by 0 bases and J by 12 bases, leaving 9 bases between them. In germline, CDR1 is LGHDT, CDR2 YNNKEL (reference sequence). The CDR3 runs 12 residues. Here the CDR3 reads CASSQDRLGQFF. The CDR3 DNA sequence: TGTGCCAGCAGCCAAGATCGTCTAGGGCAGTTCTTC.

This clonotype was recorded at least ten times. The chain recombines TRBV7-2 with TRBJ2-5; D may be TRBD1 or TRBD2 (5 bases each). Germline lookup yields CDR1 SGHTA and CDR2 FQGNSA. Trimming removed 1 base from V and 5 bases from J, with 14 bases in between. The CDR3 sequence is 15 residues long. DNA for the CDR3: TGTGCCAGCAGCTTAGTTGCAGGGACGGCGGAGACCCAGTACTTC. Translation: CASSLVAGTAETQYF.

This clonotype has at least ten counts. This sequence joins TRBV7-2 and TRBJ2-5, with 11 nucleotides matching TRBD2. The CDR3 is made up of 17 amino acids. J lost 4 bases, V lost 1 base, and 8 bases had no gene match. Per the germline V gene, CDR1 is SGHTA and CDR2 is FQGNSA. The CDR3 protein is CASSLGGSGGVRETQYF. The CDR3 DNA sequence: TGTGCCAGCAGCTTAGGGGGTAGCGGGGGGGTGAGAGAGACCCAGTACTTC.

Ten or more counts support this clonotype. The V call is TRBV4-3, the J call TRBJ2-3, with a possible D match to TRBD2 (6 bases). The V gene lost 4 bases and the J gene lost 4 bases, with 18 bases spanning the gap. The CDR3 runs 16 residues. The germline CDR1 and CDR2 sequences are LGHNA and YSLEER. CDR3 sequence: CASSPKGGEKADTQYF. CDR3 coding DNA: TGCGCCAGCAGCCCCAAAGGAGGGGAAAAGGCAGATACGCAGTATTTT.

In this sample, this clonotype turned up many times. This chain connects TRBV2 to TRBJ2-1, with D tentatively TRBD2 (5 bases). Trimming removed 6 bases at V and 3 bases at J, with 12 bases between. CDR1 is SNHLY, CDR2 FYNNEI, per germline. This CDR3 region has 14 residues. CDR3 loop: CASRVALVYNEQFF. DNA for the CDR3: TGTGCCAGCAGAGTAGCGTTAGTCTACAATGAGCAGTTCTTC.

The chain joins TRBV7-3 to TRBJ2-1; perhaps TRBD1 as D (6 bases). The V end lost 1 base, the J end lost 9 bases, and 10 bases lay between the germline ends. The germline V gene encodes CDR1 SGHTA and CDR2 FQGTGA. CDR3 length: 13 amino acids. The CDR3 spells CASSLKMGAEQFF. CDR3 nucleotides: TGTGCCAGCAGCTTAAAAATGGGGGCTGAGCAGTTCTTC.

This clonotype was seen a few times. The V gene is TRBV3-1, the J gene TRBJ2-6; D is possibly TRBD1 or TRBD2 (6 bases each). CDR1 is LGHDT and CDR2 is YNNKEL in the germline V gene (reference sequence). This CDR3 is built from 17 residues. With 1 base removed from V and 0 bases from J, the gap between germline ends came to 10 bases. DNA for the CDR3: TGTGCCAGCAGCCAAGCCGGGGGCAGCTCTGGGGCCAACGTCCTGACTTTC. Protein product: CASSQAGGSSGANVLTF.

A word on this clonotype: Sequence at one end of the junction differs from germline and may be a read error. The rearrangement joins TRBV20-1 to TRBJ2-1; the match to TRBD2 covers 8 bases. In germline, CDR1 is DFQATT, CDR2 SNEGSKA (reference sequence). The CDR3 sequence is 13 residues long. CDR3 amino acids: CSATGRDYNEHFF. The DNA of the CDR3 is TGCAGTGCTACCGGGAGGGACTACAATGAGCATTTCTTC.

The sample holds many counts of this clonotype. The rearrangement uses TRBV5-1 and TRBJ2-1; 12 bases are shared with TRBD1. Germline trimming cut 5 bases from V and 7 bases from J; bases unmatched to any gene: 4. This CDR3 contains 14 residues. Germline values: CDR1 SGHRS, CDR2 YFSETQ. This CDR3 reads CASRGGQGANEQFF. CDR3 bases: TGCGCCAGCAGGGGGGGACAGGGGGCAAATGAGCAGTTCTTC.

This clonotype was counted ten times or more. The V call is TRBV5-1, the J call TRBJ2-3, with D possibly called TRBD1 or TRBD2 (5 bases each). Germline V lookup: CDR1 SGHRS, CDR2 YFSETQ. This CDR3 is 14 amino acids long. The V end lost 8 bases, the J end lost 0 bases, and 13 bases lay between the germline ends. The CDR3 DNA follows: TGCGCCAGTGGGGGTCCTAGCAGCACAGATACGCAGTATTTT. Its translation is CASGGPSSTDTQYF.

This clonotype turned up a few times. The chain has TRBV5-1 and TRBJ2-4, with a possible D match to TRBD2 (6 bases). V was pared by 4 bases and J by 0 bases, with 14 bases between. The CDR3 has 16 amino acids. Germline V lookup: CDR1 SGHRS, CDR2 YFSETQ. The CDR3 region is CASSGGLGIAKNIQYF. The CDR3 DNA reads as TGCGCCAGCAGCGGGGGGTTGGGGATAGCCAAAAACATTCAGTACTTC. Filled out from reference TRBV5-1 and TRBJ2-4, the complete variable domain reads KAGVTQTPRYLIKTRGQQVTLSCSPISGHRSVSWYQQTPGQGLQFLFEYFSETQRNKGNFPGRFSGRQFSNSRSEMNVSTLELGDSALYLCASSGGLGIAKNIQYFGAGTRLSVL.

At least ten counts were recorded for this clonotype. The V call is TRBV14, the J call TRBJ1-2, with D maybe TRBD1 (5 bases). V dropped 4 bases and J dropped 4 bases, with 16 bases sitting between them. This CDR3 comprises 15 residues. Germline V gene data show CDR1 as SGHDN and CDR2 as FVKESK. The CDR3, as DNA: TGTGCCAGCAGCCTGAACCTTGGAGGGACCTATGGCTACACCTTC. Translation: CASSLNLGGTYGYTF.

Of note for this clonotype: One end of the junction varies from germline; a read error may be responsible. The rearrangement uses TRBV5-1 and TRBJ1-1; D uncertain. The germline gives CDR1 SGHRS, CDR2 YFSETQ. This CDR3 is 14 amino acids long. CDR3 sequence reads: CASSSMGSNAEAFF. CDR3 sequence (DNA): TGCGCCAGCAGCTCCATGGGGTCGAACGCTGAAGCTTTCTTT.

This chain joins TRBV5-8 and TRBJ1-5; D unclear. From germline, CDR1 is SGHTS and CDR2 YDEGEE. V lost 2 bases to trimming and J lost 1 base, with 7 bases between them. The CDR3 has 14 amino acids. This chain's CDR3 is CASSLPKSNQPQHF. CDR3 DNA sequence: TGTGCCAGCAGCTTACCCAAAAGCAATCAGCCCCAGCATTTT. Combining the CDR3 with reference TRBV5-8 and TRBJ1-5 gives the whole variable domain EAGVTQSPTHLIKTRGQQATLRCSPISGHTSVYWYQQALGLGLQFLLWYDEGEERNRGNFPPRFSGRQFPNYSSELNVNALELEDSALYLCASSLPKSNQPQHFGDGTRLSIL.

This clonotype was observed a few times. V is TRBV3-1 and J is TRBJ1-4, with 7 bases fitting TRBD1. CDR1 is LGHDT and CDR2 is YNNKEL in the germline V gene (reference sequence). The CDR3 contains 15 residues. J was trimmed by 4 bases and V by 4 bases; bases with no gene match: 6. The CDR3 nucleotides read TGTGCCAGCAGCCCTCCAGGGGGGGGTAATGAAAAACTGTTTTTT. Protein: CASSPPGGGNEKLFF.